These 23 T cell receptor beta chains originate from one sample sequenced in a study of blood T cell repertoires in COVID-19. Profiled with immunoSEQ multiplex PCR; TCRdb holds only in-frame clones, not every one. Among 90,000 to 120,000 clones listed, around 86% were seen once. The material sequenced was peripheral blood. The receptors shown here come from a woman in her 70s with acute or convalescent COVID-19.

V and J are TRBV28 and TRBJ2-3; D might be TRBD2 (6 bases). Trimming took 3 bases from V and 4 from J, leaving 14 bases between them. This CDR3 spans 15 amino acids. The germline V gene encodes CDR1 MDHEN and CDR2 SYDVKM. The chain's CDR3 is CASSLEGLAADTQYF. The CDR3 nucleotides read TGTGCCAGCAGTTTGGAGGGGCTAGCAGCAGATACGCAGTATTTT.

The chain uses TRBV2 and TRBJ1-2, with a possible D match to TRBD1 (5 bases). CDR3 length: 12 residues. Trimming took off 6 bases at V and 3 bases at J, with 8 bases between the two ends. Per the germline V gene, CDR1 is SNHLY and CDR2 is FYNNEI. The CDR3 sequence: CASSTGDYGYTF. The CDR3 nucleotides read TGTGCCAGCAGCACAGGTGACTATGGCTACACCTTC.

The genes are TRBV3-1 (or the pseudogene TRBV3-2) and TRBJ2-1, with 9 positions matching TRBD2. This CDR3 region has 14 residues. J lost 9 bases, V lost 2 bases, and 5 bases had no gene match. Looked up from germline, CDR1 is LGHDT and CDR2 is YNNKEL (reference sequence). DNA for the CDR3: TGTGCCAGCAGCCAATTAGCGGGAGAGAGTGAGCAGTTCTTC. Its translation: CASSQLAGESEQFF.

A few counts support this clone. The chain carries TRBV28 and TRBJ1-1; D unresolved. This CDR3 is built from 14 residues. The germline V and J ends were trimmed by 7 bases and 0 bases, with 12 bases remaining between them. Germline CDR1 and CDR2: MDHEN and SYDVKM. The CDR3: CASNEGSMNTEAFF. In DNA, the CDR3 is TGTGCCAGCAACGAGGGTTCCATGAACACTGAAGCTTTCTTT.

V gene TRBV15 combines with J gene TRBJ2-2, with 7 positions matching TRBD1. CDR3 length: 13 amino acids. Trimming took 5 bases from V and 7 from J; bases not matched to a gene: 4. Germline lookup yields CDR1 LNHNV and CDR2 YYDKDF (reference sequence). CDR3 in DNA: TGTGCCACCAGCCCAGGACAGGTCGGGGAGCTGTTTTTT. Residues: CATSPGQVGELFF. Looking up the rest from reference TRBV15 and TRBJ2-2 gives the full variable domain: DAMVIQNPRYQVTQFGKPVTLSCSQTLNHNVMYWYQQKSSQAPKLLFHYYDKDFNNEADTPDNFQSRRPNTSFCFLDIRSPGLGDTAMYLCATSPGQVGELFFGEGSRLTVL.

The J gene is TRBJ2-7, the V gene TRBV6-4, with D possibly being TRBD1 (6 bases). Per the germline V gene, CDR1 is MRHNA and CDR2 is SNTAGT. This CDR3 has 14 amino acids. Trimming shortened V by 5 bases and J by 5 bases, and 16 bases separated the two germline ends. The CDR3 DNA is TGTGCCAGCAGTCGCAGGGGACCCCGGGACGAGCAGTACGTC. Translation gives CASSRRGPRDEQYV.

The chain uses TRBV27 and TRBJ2-7; 16 bases are shared with TRBD2. The CDR3 has 18 residues. The germline gives CDR1 MNHEY, CDR2 SMNVEV (reference sequence). The junction had 8 bases not matched to a gene; V was cut back by 2 bases and J by 4 bases. CDR3: CASSLPGTSGREGYEQYF. CDR3 bases: TGTGCCAGCAGTTTACCAGGGACTAGCGGGAGGGAGGGATACGAGCAGTACTTC.

The chain couples TRBV2 to TRBJ1-6; a possible D gene is TRBD1 (6 bases). The germline gives CDR1 SNHLY, CDR2 FYNNEI. V lost 3 bases to trimming and J lost 9 bases, with 15 bases between them. The CDR3 is 15 amino acids. CDR3 region: CASSDSRGGSSPLHF. The CDR3 region has the DNA TGTGCCAGCAGTGATAGCAGGGGAGGGAGTTCACCCCTCCACTTT.

This clone was seen a few times. This chain connects TRBV24-1 to TRBJ2-7; TRBD2 aligns across 14 bases. The CDR3 spans 16 residues. J lost 3 bases, V lost 4 bases, and 4 bases had no gene match. The V gene's germline CDR1 is KGHDR and CDR2 SFDVKD. The CDR3: CATSDTTSGRVYEQYF. The CDR3, as DNA: TGTGCCACCAGTGACACGACTAGCGGGAGGGTCTACGAGCAGTACTTC.

The chain employs TRBV28 and TRBJ2-5; D gene uncertain. The CDR3 covers 14 residues. Per the germline V gene, CDR1 is MDHEN and CDR2 is SYDVKM. The V gene lost 1 base and the J gene lost 2 bases, with 8 bases spanning the gap. CDR3 in amino acids: CASSLFAGQETQYF. CDR3 nucleotide sequence: TGTGCCAGCAGTTTATTCGCAGGTCAAGAGACCCAGTACTTC.

This clone was picked up one time. This chain uses TRBV29-1 with TRBJ1-1; 9 bases align to TRBD1. In germline, CDR1 is SQVTM, CDR2 ANQGSEA. This CDR3 is built from 17 residues. The V segment lost 7 bases and the J segment 4 bases; nucleotides outside the gene matches: 19. The CDR3 loop reads CSGAPGDRERPGTEAFF. CDR3 DNA: TGCAGCGGCGCCCCCGGGGACAGGGAACGCCCGGGCACTGAAGCTTTCTTT.

This chain joins TRBV7-8 and TRBJ2-7; unclear D gene. The length of the CDR3 is 13 residues. The V and J ends lost 1 base and 0 bases respectively, with 4 bases between them. The germline V gene has CDR1 SGHVS and CDR2 FQNEAQ. The CDR3 loop is CASSLVSSYEQYV. CDR3 sequence (DNA): TGTGCCAGCAGCTTAGTCAGCTCCTACGAGCAGTACGTC.

This chain joins TRBV18 and TRBJ2-3; 9 nucleotides line up with TRBD1. J was trimmed by 14 bases and V by 3 bases; bases with no gene match: 6. Germline lookup yields CDR1 KGHSH and CDR2 LQKENI. The CDR3 has 12 residues. The CDR3 DNA reads TGTGCCAGCTCACCGGACAGGGGAGATCTGTATTTT. Translation: CASSPDRGDLYF. The entire variable domain, with the rest obtained from reference TRBV18 and TRBJ2-3, is as follows: NAGVMQNPRHLVRRRGQEARLRCSPMKGHSHVYWYRQLPEEGLKFMVYLQKENIIDESGMPKERFSAEFPKEGPSILRIQQVVRGDSAAYFCASSPDRGDLYFGPGTRLTVL.

The chain carries TRBV18 and TRBJ1-5; TRBD1 matches 9 bases. Unmatched junction bases numbered 5, after V lost 5 bases and J lost 6 bases. The CDR3 loop spans 14 amino acids. CDR1 KGHSH and CDR2 LQKENI come from the germline V gene. The CDR3 nucleotides read TGTGCCAGCTCAACAGGGGGCGCGGGTCAGCCCCAGCATTTT. Translation gives CASSTGGAGQPQHF.

J is TRBJ1-1 and V is TRBV28; D remains unclear. This CDR3 region has 16 residues. The germline CDR1 and CDR2 sequences are MDHEN and SYDVKM. V lost 4 bases, J lost 1 base, and 16 bases lay in between. The CDR3 region has the DNA TGTGCCAGCAGTTCCCCTCTTTCTCCGAGGAACACTGAAGCTTTCTTT. This encodes CASSSPLSPRNTEAFF.

The chain combines TRBV7-9 with TRBJ2-7; no definite D call. This CDR3 region has 14 residues. Trimming removed 2 bases from V and 2 bases from J, with 10 bases in between. Germline CDR1 is SEHNR and CDR2 is FQNEAQ (reference sequence). CDR3 in amino acids: CASSLRSGPYEQYF. DNA of the CDR3: TGTGCCAGCAGCTTACGGTCAGGTCCCTACGAGCAGTACTTC.

The gene calls are TRBV10-3 and TRBJ2-7; a weak D match, TRBD2 (5 bases). With 3 bases removed from V and 5 bases from J, the gap between germline ends came to 14 bases. The CDR3 covers 14 residues. The germline CDR1 and CDR2 sequences are ENHRY and SYGVKD. The CDR3 reads CAISDSGLTNEQYF. The CDR3 DNA reads TGTGCCATCAGTGATTCAGGACTTACTAACGAGCAGTACTTC.

The chain joins TRBV6-1 to TRBJ2-5; D gene ambiguous. Germline V gene lookup returns CDR1 MNHNS and CDR2 SASEGT. Trimming removed 2 bases at V and 7 bases at J, with 11 bases between. CDR3 size: 13 residues. CDR3 region: CASSEKLVGTQYF. In nucleotides, the CDR3 is TGTGCCAGCAGTGAAAAATTAGTCGGGACCCAGTACTTC.

V gene TRBV5-1 combines with J gene TRBJ2-7; possible D gene TRBD2, 6 bases. Trimming shortened V by 0 bases and J by 3 bases, and 13 bases separated the two germline ends. Germline V gene data show CDR1 as SGHRS and CDR2 as YFSETQ. This CDR3 contains 15 residues. This CDR3 reads CASSLVASDYYEQYF. In DNA form, the CDR3 reads TGCGCCAGCAGCTTGGTTGCTAGCGACTACTACGAGCAGTACTTC.

The chain combines TRBV6-5 with TRBJ2-2, with D perhaps TRBD1 (6 bases). CDR1 is MNHEY and CDR2 is SVGAGI in the germline V gene. V dropped 7 bases and J dropped 3 bases, with 15 bases sitting between them. CDR3 length: 15 amino acids. The CDR3 reads CASTPGQWDTGELFF. CDR3 nucleotides: TGTGCCAGCACTCCTGGACAGTGGGACACCGGGGAGCTGTTTTTT.

This CDR3 reads CASSAPGTVGEKLFF. Written as DNA, the CDR3 is TGTGCCAGCAGCGCGCCTGGGACAGTAGGGGAAAAACTGTTTTTT. V is TRBV7-9 and J is TRBJ1-4; TRBD1 aligns across 7 bases. CDR1 and CDR2 from the germline V gene are SEHNR and FQNEAQ (reference sequence). The length of the CDR3 is 15 residues. Trimming removed 5 bases from V and 8 bases from J; junction bases left unmatched: 11.

This clone is a singleton in its sample. This sequence joins TRBV5-1 and TRBJ2-3, with D perhaps matching TRBD1 (5 bases). The germline V gene encodes CDR1 SGHRS and CDR2 YFSETQ. The CDR3 is 18 residues long. Trimming took off 4 bases at V and 2 bases at J, with 23 bases between the two ends. The CDR3 spells CASSTHSRQGGNTDTQYF. The CDR3 region has the DNA TGCGCCAGCAGCACGCACTCCCGGCAGGGTGGAAACACAGATACGCAGTATTTT.

The rearrangement links TRBV7-9 to TRBJ1-5, with D possibly being TRBD1 (5 bases). The CDR3 length is 14 residues. Germline CDR1 SEHNR, CDR2 FQNEAQ (reference sequence). The V and J ends lost 5 bases and 0 bases respectively, with 8 bases between them. In DNA, the CDR3 is TGTGCCAGCAGCCGTGACAGTAGCAATCAGCCCCAGCATTTT. Translation gives CASSRDSSNQPQHF.